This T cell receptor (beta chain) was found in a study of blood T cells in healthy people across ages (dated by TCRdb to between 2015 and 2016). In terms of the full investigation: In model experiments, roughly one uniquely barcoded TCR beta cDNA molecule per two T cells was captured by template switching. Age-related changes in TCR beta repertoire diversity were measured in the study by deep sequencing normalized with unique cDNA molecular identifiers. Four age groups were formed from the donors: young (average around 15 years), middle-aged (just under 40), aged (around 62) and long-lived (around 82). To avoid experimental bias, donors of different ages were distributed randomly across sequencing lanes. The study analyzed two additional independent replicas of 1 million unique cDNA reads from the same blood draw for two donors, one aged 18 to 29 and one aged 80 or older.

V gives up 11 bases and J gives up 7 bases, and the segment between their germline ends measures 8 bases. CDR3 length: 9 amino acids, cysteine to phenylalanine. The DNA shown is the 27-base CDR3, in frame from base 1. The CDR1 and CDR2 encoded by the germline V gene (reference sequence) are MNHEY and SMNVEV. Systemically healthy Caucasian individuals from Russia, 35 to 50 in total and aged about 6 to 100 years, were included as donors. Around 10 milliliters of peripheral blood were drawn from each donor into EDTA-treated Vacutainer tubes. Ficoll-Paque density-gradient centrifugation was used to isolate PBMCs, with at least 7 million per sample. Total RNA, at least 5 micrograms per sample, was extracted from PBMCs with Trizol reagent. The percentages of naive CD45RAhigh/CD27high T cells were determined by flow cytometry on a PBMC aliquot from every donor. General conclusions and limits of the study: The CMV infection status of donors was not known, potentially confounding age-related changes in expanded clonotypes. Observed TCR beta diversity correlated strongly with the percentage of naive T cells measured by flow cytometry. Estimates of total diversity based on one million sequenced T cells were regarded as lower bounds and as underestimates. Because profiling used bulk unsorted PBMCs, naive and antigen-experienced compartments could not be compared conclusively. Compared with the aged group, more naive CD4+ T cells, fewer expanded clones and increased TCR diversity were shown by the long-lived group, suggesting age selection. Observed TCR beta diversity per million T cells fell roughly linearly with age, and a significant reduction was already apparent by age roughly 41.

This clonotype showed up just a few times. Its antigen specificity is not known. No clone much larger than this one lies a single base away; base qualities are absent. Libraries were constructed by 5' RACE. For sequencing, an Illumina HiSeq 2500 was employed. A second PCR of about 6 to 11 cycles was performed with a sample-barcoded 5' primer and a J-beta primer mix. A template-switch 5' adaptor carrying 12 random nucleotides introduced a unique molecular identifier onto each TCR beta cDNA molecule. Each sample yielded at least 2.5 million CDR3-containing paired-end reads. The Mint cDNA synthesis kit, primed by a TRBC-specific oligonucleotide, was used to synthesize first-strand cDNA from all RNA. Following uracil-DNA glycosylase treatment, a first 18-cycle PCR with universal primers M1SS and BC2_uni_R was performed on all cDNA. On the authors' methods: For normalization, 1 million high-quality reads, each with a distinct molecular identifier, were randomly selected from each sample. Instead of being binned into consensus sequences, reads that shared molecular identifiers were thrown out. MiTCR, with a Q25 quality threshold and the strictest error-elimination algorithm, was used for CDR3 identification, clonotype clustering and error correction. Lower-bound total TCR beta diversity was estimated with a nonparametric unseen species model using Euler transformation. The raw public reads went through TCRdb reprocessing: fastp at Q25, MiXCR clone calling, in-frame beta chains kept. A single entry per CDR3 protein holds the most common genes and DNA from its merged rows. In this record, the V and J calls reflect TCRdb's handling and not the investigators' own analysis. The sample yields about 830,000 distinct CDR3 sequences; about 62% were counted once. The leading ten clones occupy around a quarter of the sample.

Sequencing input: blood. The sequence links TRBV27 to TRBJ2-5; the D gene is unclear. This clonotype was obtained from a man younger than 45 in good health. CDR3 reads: CAPSGTQYF. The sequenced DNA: TGTGCCCCCTCAGGGACCCAGTACTTC.